Included here is one T cell receptor beta chain sequence, with context. What it recognizes is unknown. Other malignancies, prior chemotherapy and prior radiotherapy were absent in all patients, each of whom was node-negative on CT and PET/CT. The data belong to a study of prognosis after radiotherapy for stage I lung cancer. Study background: Tumors were squamous cell carcinoma in roughly seven patients and adenocarcinoma in eleven to twelve. A few developed distant metastases after radiotherapy (median about seven months), and 15 had no significant progression.

Two rounds of multiplex PCR amplified TCR beta CDR3 from genomic DNA. First-round PCR employed TRBV- and TRBJ-specific primers for each gene. TCRdb re-analysed the multiplex PCR reads in MiXCR, keeping a single row per CDR3 protein. The sample shows approximately 18,000 distinct CDR3 sequences, 45% to 50% of them seen only once. V lost 0 bases and J lost 1, with 14 bases in between. The CDR3 covers 16 residues. Germline lookup yields CDR1 DFQATT and CDR2 SNEGSKA (reference sequence). Whole-study results and caveats: Post-treatment Shannon entropy following stereotactic body radiation therapy was lower among patients who developed distant metastases.

The starting material was PBMCs, obtained before or after stereotactic body radiation therapy (not recorded which). J is TRBJ2-3 and V is TRBV20-1; D not certain. This sequence was found in a donor over 45 with non-small cell lung cancer. CDR3 coding DNA: TGCAGTGCTAGAGATCCCATCAGATCGGGCACAGATACGCAGTATTTT. It translates to CSARDPIRSGTDTQYF.